This T cell receptor beta chain was sequenced in a study of CD8+ T cells in alopecia areata. As for the study in general: Tofacitinib therapy took 6 to 18 months; 6 months off drug came after. Percentage of affected scalp area was the basis on which treated patients' severity was scored.

This CDR3 has 14 residues. Trimming cost V 4 bases and J 10 bases; bases outside gene matches: 10. The germline V gene encodes CDR1 SGHNT and CDR2 YYREEE (reference sequence). RNA extraction was followed by reverse transcription into cDNA, which acted as the sequencing template. Some clones are missing from TCRdb's copy, which holds only in-frame ones; the method was immunoSEQ multiplex PCR. The top ten hold 4.5% to 6% of the sample, which has about 200,000 clones, more than 45% seen once. Noted treatment: oral pan-JAK inhibitor, 5-10 mg twice daily. Peripheral blood and lesional scalp punch biopsies came from alopecia areata patients.

This clonotype was obtained from a human donor with alopecia areata. The chain couples TRBV5-4 to TRBJ1-4, with TRBD1 identical over 7 bases. This specimen was CD4+ T cells sorted from blood, taken at week 24, from a patient treated with tofacitinib. The CDR3 bases are TGTGCCAGCAGCAGAACAGGGGAAGGGGGAAAACTGTTTTTT. Translated, it gives CASSRTGEGGKLFF.